This TCR beta chain is drawn from a study of T cell responses to AZD1222 COVID-19 vaccine. Background on the study: Analyses pooled second doses at about 4 or about 12 weeks.

This clone was counted only a few times. What it binds is unknown. Profiling relied on immunoSEQ multiplex PCR, and the TCRdb table lists in-frame clones only, not all of them. The repertoire holds fewer than 110,000 clones, with about 86% as singletons. This CDR3 spans 14 amino acids. Germline CDR1 and CDR2: LNHDA and SQIVND (reference sequence). V was clipped by 5 bases and J by 0 bases; unmatched bases: 3. Study-wide points: CD4 TCRs covered the whole spike, strongest at regions 160-218 and 743-854. Spike-specific TCR breadth and depth rose after two AZD1222 doses.

This rearrangement joins TRBV19 to TRBJ1-1; 7 nucleotides agree with TRBD1. This specimen was peripheral blood, taken on day 0 of AZD1222 vaccination. The sequence was obtained from an adult in good health. CDR3 DNA: TGTGCCAGTAGTCCCGACAGGGTGAACACTGAAGCTTTCTTT. This gives the protein CASSPDRVNTEAFF.